This T cell receptor beta chain comes out of a study of blood T cell repertoires in COVID-19. Study at large: Collection of acute and convalescent COVID-19 samples took place in the United States, Italy and Spain. PBMCs, B-cell-depleted T cells, or T cells provided the cDNA or gDNA that made up the material.

In the authors' methods: Reference gene primers were amplified, and this amplification served to estimate nucleated cell counts. Method: immunoSEQ multiplex PCR; TCRdb's copy keeps in-frame clones and lacks some. V, J and clone size are taken as reported in that table, and D and trimming were inferred from the DNA itself. This table holds 80,000 to 90,000 clones, roughly 85% found once. The clonotype was recovered from a man aged 60 to 75 with acute or convalescent COVID-19. The source material was peripheral blood.

CDR3 DNA: TGCGCCAGCAGCTTGTTAGCGGGGGGTACCTACAATGAGCAGTTCTTC. It is translated as CASSLLAGGTYNEQFF. The rearrangement joins TRBV5-1 to TRBJ2-1; 10 nucleotides agree with TRBD2. The junction had 3 bases not matched to a gene; V was cut back by 1 base and J by 2 bases. From germline, CDR1 is SGHRS and CDR2 YFSETQ. The CDR3 has 16 residues.